These T cell receptor beta chains were read from a single sample in a study of T-cell reconstitution after alpha-beta-depleted transplantation in children. TCRdb recomputed calls from the PCR reads with MiXCR, one row per CDR3 protein. The sample includes 140,000 to 150,000 distinct CDR3 sequences, 8.5% to 10% of them seen just once. This sample comprised PBMCs, mostly from graft donor cells, obtained 180 days after TCRalphabeta/CD19-depleted stem cell transplant. Receptors originate from a female patient aged 2-9 years who had a stem cell transplant for congenital amegakaryocytic thrombocytopenia, so the T cells may come from the graft donor. Each CDR3 is given with its conserved first and last residue. The order of the fields is V gene, J gene, D gene, clone size, CDR3 protein, CDR3 DNA. The D gene is left open where the match is weak. Size is stated for part of the rows, as once, few or many counts, or as a class when the clone is expanded.

V gene: TRBV5-4
J gene: TRBJ2-1
D gene: -
clone size: many
CDR3 protein: CASSLTVQSGYNEQFF
CDR3 DNA: TGTGCCAGCAGCTTAACCGTCCAGTCTGGCTACAATGAGCAGTTCTTC

V gene: TRBV28
J gene: TRBJ2-7
D gene: TRBD1
clone size: few
CDR3 protein: CASRQGVYEQYF
CDR3 DNA: TGTGCCAGCAGACAGGGGGTTTACGAGCAGTACTTC

V gene: TRBV7-2
J gene: TRBJ2-7
D gene: TRBD1
clone size: few
CDR3 protein: CASSYPPGTGAYEQYF
CDR3 DNA: TGTGCCAGCAGCTACCCTCCCGGGACAGGAGCCTACGAGCAGTACTTC

V gene: TRBV5-5
J gene: TRBJ1-3
D gene: -
clone size: few
CDR3 protein: CASSLGLGNTIYF
CDR3 DNA: TGTGCCAGCAGCTTGGGACTCGGAAACACCATATATTTT

V gene: TRBV7-7
J gene: TRBJ2-1
D gene: -
clone size: few
CDR3 protein: CASSYRDIVFYNEQFF
CDR3 DNA: TGTGCCAGCAGCTACCGGGACATTGTTTTCTACAATGAGCAGTTCTTC

V gene: TRBV29-1
J gene: TRBJ1-1
D gene: -
clone size: many
CDR3 protein: CSAYEMGTEAFF
CDR3 DNA: TGCAGCGCCTATGAAATGGGCACTGAAGCTTTCTTT

V gene: TRBV28
J gene: TRBJ1-2
D gene: -
clone size: many
CDR3 protein: CASRRGGTYGYTF
CDR3 DNA: TGTGCCAGCAGGAGGGGGGGTACCTATGGCTACACCTTC

V gene: TRBV3-1
J gene: TRBJ2-5
D gene: TRBD2
clone size: few
CDR3 protein: CASRQTSGGQETQYF
CDR3 DNA: TGTGCCAGCAGACAGACTAGCGGGGGGCAAGAGACCCAGTACTTC

V gene: TRBV6-1
J gene: TRBJ1-4
D gene: -
clone size: many
CDR3 protein: CASSSHRAYPNRDEKLFF
CDR3 DNA: TGTGCCAGCAGTTCCCACCGGGCATATCCCAATCGGGATGAAAAACTGTTTTTT

V gene: TRBV12-3/TRBV12-4
J gene: TRBJ2-1
D gene: TRBD1
clone size: -
CDR3 protein: CASSPHSDREGQFF
CDR3 DNA: TGTGCCAGCAGTCCCCACTCGGACAGGGAAGGACAGTTCTTC

V gene: TRBV12-3/TRBV12-4
J gene: TRBJ1-1
D gene: TRBD1
clone size: many
CDR3 protein: CASSYPGQKNTEAFF
CDR3 DNA: TGTGCCAGCAGTTATCCGGGACAGAAGAACACTGAAGCTTTCTTT

V gene: TRBV12-3/TRBV12-4
J gene: TRBJ2-3
D gene: -
clone size: many
CDR3 protein: CASSLLLLQLNTQYF
CDR3 DNA: TGTGCCAGCAGTTTACTACTGCTCCAGCTAAATACGCAGTATTTT

V gene: TRBV20-1
J gene: TRBJ2-7
D gene: -
clone size: few
CDR3 protein: CSARDLEGNSYEQYF
CDR3 DNA: TGCAGTGCTAGAGATTTGGAGGGGAACAGTTACGAGCAGTACTTC

V gene: TRBV4-1
J gene: TRBJ2-7
D gene: -
clone size: few
CDR3 protein: CASSQIHGSYEQYF
CDR3 DNA: TGCGCCAGCAGCCAAATCCACGGTAGTTACGAGCAGTACTTC

V gene: TRBV15
J gene: TRBJ2-1
D gene: TRBD1
clone size: many
CDR3 protein: CATSRQGAYNEQFF
CDR3 DNA: TGTGCCACCAGCAGACAGGGGGCCTACAATGAGCAGTTCTTC

V gene: TRBV4-2
J gene: TRBJ2-2
D gene: TRBD2
clone size: -
CDR3 protein: CASSQDGLAGGDTGELFF
CDR3 DNA: TGTGCCAGCAGCCAAGATGGGCTAGCGGGAGGGGATACCGGGGAGCTGTTTTTT

V gene: TRBV20-1
J gene: TRBJ1-2
D gene: TRBD1
clone size: -
CDR3 protein: CSASLEGAEGYTF
CDR3 DNA: TGCAGTGCTAGTCTAGAGGGGGCGGAGGGCTACACCTTC

V gene: TRBV10-3
J gene: TRBJ2-7
D gene: -
clone size: many
CDR3 protein: CAISEAPYRSSYEQYF
CDR3 DNA: TGTGCCATCAGTGAGGCTCCTTACAGGAGCTCCTACGAGCAGTACTTC

V gene: TRBV20-1
J gene: TRBJ2-1
D gene: -
clone size: -
CDR3 protein: CSASTRYYNEQFF
CDR3 DNA: TGCAGTGCTAGCACTAGGTACTACAATGAGCAGTTCTTC

V gene: TRBV5-6
J gene: TRBJ2-2
D gene: -
clone size: many
CDR3 protein: CASSLGDPHFTAGELFF
CDR3 DNA: TGTGCCAGCAGCTTGGGGGACCCACACTTCACCGCCGGGGAGCTGTTTTTT

V gene: TRBV20-1
J gene: TRBJ2-2
D gene: -
clone size: -
CDR3 protein: CSASSRSTGGLFF
CDR3 DNA: TGCAGTGCGTCTTCGAGGAGCACCGGGGGGCTGTTTTTT

V gene: TRBV29-1
J gene: TRBJ1-2
D gene: TRBD1
clone size: -
CDR3 protein: CSVAGTGHGYTF
CDR3 DNA: TGCAGCGTCGCCGGGACAGGGCACGGCTACACCTTC

V gene: TRBV19
J gene: TRBJ1-4
D gene: TRBD1
clone size: -
CDR3 protein: CASSREPGQPSTNEKLFF
CDR3 DNA: TGTGCCAGTAGCAGGGAACCGGGACAGCCATCAACTAATGAAAAACTGTTTTTT

V gene: TRBV28
J gene: TRBJ2-1
D gene: -
clone size: many
CDR3 protein: CASSLEVFYNEQFF
CDR3 DNA: TGTGCCAGCAGTTTGGAGGTCTTCTACAATGAGCAGTTCTTC

V gene: TRBV5-1
J gene: TRBJ2-7
D gene: TRBD2
clone size: -
CDR3 protein: CASSQRTRSDEQYF
CDR3 DNA: TGCGCCAGCAGCCAGCGGACTAGGTCCGACGAGCAGTACTTC

V gene: TRBV7-3
J gene: TRBJ2-1
D gene: TRBD2
clone size: many
CDR3 protein: CASSLVAGGAAGTYNEQFF
CDR3 DNA: TGTGCCAGCAGCTTAGTAGCGGGAGGGGCCGCGGGTACCTACAATGAGCAGTTCTTC

V gene: TRBV5-1
J gene: TRBJ1-1
D gene: -
clone size: many
CDR3 protein: CASISGQGTEAFF
CDR3 DNA: TGCGCCAGCATTTCCGGTCAGGGCACTGAAGCTTTCTTT

V gene: TRBV28
J gene: TRBJ1-1
D gene: TRBD1
clone size: many
CDR3 protein: CASSSPTGQSPNTEAFF
CDR3 DNA: TGTGCCAGCAGTTCCCCGACAGGGCAAAGCCCCAACACTGAAGCTTTCTTT

V gene: TRBV20-1
J gene: TRBJ1-5
D gene: -
clone size: few
CDR3 protein: CSAMGPDNQPQHF
CDR3 DNA: TGCAGTGCTATGGGCCCCGACAATCAGCCCCAGCATTTT

V gene: TRBV5-1
J gene: TRBJ1-5
D gene: -
clone size: many
CDR3 protein: CASSLGGSSNQPQHF
CDR3 DNA: TGCGCCAGCAGCTTGGGGGGGAGTAGCAATCAGCCCCAGCATTTT

V gene: TRBV20-1
J gene: TRBJ2-1
D gene: TRBD2
clone size: few
CDR3 protein: CSARGGFGLAGGLRNNEQFF
CDR3 DNA: TGCAGTGCTCGCGGGGGATTTGGACTAGCGGGAGGACTTCGAAACAATGAGCAGTTCTTC

V gene: TRBV7-7
J gene: TRBJ2-1
D gene: -
clone size: -
CDR3 protein: CASSLGIAAYNEQFF
CDR3 DNA: TGTGCCAGCAGCCTTGGTATCGCTGCCTACAATGAGCAGTTCTTC

V gene: TRBV29-1
J gene: TRBJ1-2
D gene: -
clone size: many
CDR3 protein: CSVVEGLDGYTF
CDR3 DNA: TGCAGCGTTGTTGAGGGGCTCGATGGCTACACCTTC

V gene: TRBV10-3
J gene: TRBJ2-7
D gene: TRBD1
clone size: many
CDR3 protein: CAISESRRGLSEQYF
CDR3 DNA: TGTGCCATCAGTGAGTCTCGCAGGGGGCTTTCCGAGCAGTACTTC

V gene: TRBV28
J gene: TRBJ2-5
D gene: -
clone size: many
CDR3 protein: CASSLIYQETQYF
CDR3 DNA: TGTGCCAGCAGTTTAATTTACCAAGAGACCCAGTACTTC

V gene: TRBV3-1
J gene: TRBJ2-5
D gene: -
clone size: -
CDR3 protein: CASSPGGGPHQETQYF
CDR3 DNA: TGTGCCAGCAGCCCAGGTGGTGGACCACACCAAGAGACCCAGTACTTC

V gene: TRBV5-1
J gene: TRBJ1-6
D gene: TRBD1
clone size: many
CDR3 protein: CASSLAGQGPIPLHF
CDR3 DNA: TGCGCCAGCAGCTTGGCGGGACAGGGGCCCATCCCCCTCCACTTT

V gene: TRBV10-3
J gene: TRBJ2-1
D gene: -
clone size: many
CDR3 protein: CAGSLGDRRYNEQFF
CDR3 DNA: TGTGCCGGCAGCCTCGGGGACCGCAGATACAATGAGCAGTTCTTC

V gene: TRBV7-2
J gene: TRBJ2-2
D gene: -
clone size: many
CDR3 protein: CASSLEVRENGELFF
CDR3 DNA: TGTGCCAGCAGCTTAGAGGTCAGAGAAAACGGGGAGCTGTTTTTT

V gene: TRBV20-1
J gene: TRBJ2-2
D gene: -
clone size: few
CDR3 protein: CSARRGSTGELFF
CDR3 DNA: TGCAGTGCCCGCCGGGGGAGCACCGGGGAGCTGTTTTTT

V gene: TRBV28
J gene: TRBJ2-2
D gene: TRBD2
clone size: many
CDR3 protein: CASSSLAGPGELFF
CDR3 DNA: TGTGCCAGCAGTTCCTTAGCGGGACCCGGGGAGCTGTTTTTT

V gene: TRBV6-1
J gene: TRBJ2-5
D gene: -
clone size: -
CDR3 protein: CASKQGLGVTQYF
CDR3 DNA: TGTGCCAGCAAACAGGGACTTGGGGTGACCCAGTACTTC

V gene: TRBV5-5
J gene: TRBJ1-5
D gene: TRBD1
clone size: many
CDR3 protein: CASSNDRVGNQPQHF
CDR3 DNA: TGTGCCAGCAGCAATGACAGGGTGGGCAATCAGCCCCAGCATTTT

V gene: TRBV11-2
J gene: TRBJ2-7
D gene: -
clone size: -
CDR3 protein: CASSLVTGLAYEQYF
CDR3 DNA: TGTGCCAGCAGCTTAGTAACGGGTCTCGCCTACGAGCAGTACTTC

V gene: TRBV7-2
J gene: TRBJ2-5
D gene: TRBD2
clone size: few
CDR3 protein: CASSQRVAGSETQYF
CDR3 DNA: TGTGCCAGCAGCCAGAGGGTAGCGGGGTCAGAGACCCAGTACTTC

V gene: TRBV12-3/TRBV12-4
J gene: TRBJ2-7
D gene: TRBD2
clone size: many
CDR3 protein: CASSSATSGSLYEQYF
CDR3 DNA: TGTGCCAGCAGTTCCGCGACTAGCGGGAGTCTGTACGAGCAGTACTTC

V gene: TRBV24-1
J gene: TRBJ1-1
D gene: -
clone size: many
CDR3 protein: CATSAADPRSTEAFF
CDR3 DNA: TGTGCCACCAGTGCCGCTGACCCTAGGTCCACTGAAGCTTTCTTT

V gene: TRBV4-3
J gene: TRBJ2-7
D gene: TRBD2
clone size: few
CDR3 protein: CASSQSLGLAGFDEQYF
CDR3 DNA: TGCGCCAGCAGCCAATCTCTTGGGCTAGCGGGGTTCGACGAGCAGTACTTC

V gene: TRBV7-2
J gene: TRBJ2-5
D gene: -
clone size: few
CDR3 protein: CASTGTRQETQYF
CDR3 DNA: TGTGCCAGCACCGGGACTCGCCAAGAGACCCAGTACTTC

V gene: TRBV21-1
J gene: TRBJ2-1
D gene: -
clone size: few
CDR3 protein: CASSKEGQGGGEQFF
CDR3 DNA: TGTGCCAGCAGCAAAGAGGGACAGGGGGGGGGTGAGCAGTTCTTC

V gene: TRBV3-1
J gene: TRBJ2-7
D gene: TRBD2
clone size: many
CDR3 protein: CASSHPGTSDEQYF
CDR3 DNA: TGTGCCAGCAGCCATCCCGGGACTAGCGACGAGCAGTACTTC

V gene: TRBV5-1
J gene: TRBJ2-5
D gene: -
clone size: many
CDR3 protein: CASSFEGGETQYF
CDR3 DNA: TGCGCCAGCAGCTTTGAGGGCGGGGAGACCCAGTACTTC

V gene: TRBV29-1
J gene: TRBJ2-1
D gene: -
clone size: many
CDR3 protein: CSVVYNEQFF
CDR3 DNA: TGCAGCGTCGTTTACAATGAGCAGTTCTTC

V gene: TRBV24-1
J gene: TRBJ2-4
D gene: -
clone size: few
CDR3 protein: CAASDLRRTVGRGIAKNIQYF
CDR3 DNA: TGTGCCGCCAGTGATTTGCGACGCACGGTGGGACGAGGGATAGCCAAAAACATTCAGTACTTC

V gene: TRBV28
J gene: TRBJ2-6
D gene: -
clone size: many
CDR3 protein: CASSLRGYRVPGANVLTF
CDR3 DNA: TGTGCCAGCAGTTTAAGGGGGTACAGGGTGCCTGGGGCCAACGTCCTGACTTTC